These 4 T cell receptor beta chains were all obtained from the same sample, sequenced in a study of blood T cell repertoires in COVID-19. Profiling relied on immunoSEQ multiplex PCR, and the TCRdb table lists in-frame clones only, not all of them. This sample has under 200,000 clones, with less than 90% found just once. Source material: peripheral blood. These receptors all stem from an older man with active or convalescent COVID-19.

This chain connects TRBV18 to TRBJ2-3; the D gene is possibly TRBD1 (6 bases). Germline values: CDR1 KGHSH, CDR2 LQKENI. V shed 4 bases and J shed 2 bases, with 16 bases lying between them. The CDR3 extends over 16 amino acids. The CDR3 nucleotides read TGTGCCAGCTCACTCCGTGGGGGCAGTTCCACAGATACGCAGTATTTT. Encoded protein: CASSLRGGSSTDTQYF. Variable domain in full (rest from reference TRBV18 and TRBJ2-3): NAGVMQNPRHLVRRRGQEARLRCSPMKGHSHVYWYRQLPEEGLKFMVYLQKENIIDESGMPKERFSAEFPKEGPSILRIQQVVRGDSAAYFCASSLRGGSSTDTQYFGPGTRLTVL.

The gene calls are TRBV3-1 (or the pseudogene TRBV3-2) and TRBJ1-1, with a tentative D call TRBD1 (6 bases). Trimming cost V 5 bases and J 11 bases, with 12 bases left between them. CDR3 size: 11 residues. Germline V gene lookup returns CDR1 LGHDT and CDR2 YNNKEL (reference sequence). As DNA, the CDR3 is TGTGCCAGCAGCGAAAGAGGGGGTGCTTTCTTT. Translation: CASSERGGAFF.

The chain carries TRBV5-1 and TRBJ1-2, with TRBD1 matching over 10 bases. In germline, CDR1 is SGHRS, CDR2 YFSETQ. V lost 3 bases to trimming and J lost 6 bases; unmatched junction nucleotides: 5. This CDR3 comprises 14 residues. DNA of the CDR3: TGCGCCAGCAGCTGGGGACAGGGGAAAGATGGCTACACCTTC. Its protein is CASSWGQGKDGYTF.

This rearrangement joins TRBV2 to TRBJ2-7, with 7 bases identical to TRBD1. Germline V gene lookup returns CDR1 SNHLY and CDR2 FYNNEI. The CDR3 has 15 amino acids. The V segment lost 6 bases and the J segment 3 bases; nucleotides outside the gene matches: 11. The CDR3 DNA follows: TGTGCCAGCAGCGGCCTCCGGGACAGAAACTACGAGCAGTACTTC. Amino acid sequence: CASSGLRDRNYEQYF.